This TCR beta chain was retrieved from a study of control samples from healthy donors and cancer patients (TCRdb year 2020). The method was the immunoSEQ multiplex PCR assay. As stored in TCRdb, this immuneACCESS dataset retains in-frame rearrangements with V and J assigned. A fraction of the clones does not appear; measured against another copy, unresolved V genes explain less than half of the discrepancy, and the remainder lacks a known reason. This sample lists 170,000 or so clones; 90% were detected once. About 1.4% of the sample is taken by the ten largest. The germline ends are 18 bases apart after V is trimmed by 4 bases and J by 4 bases. Reading the germline V gene gives CDR1 SGHDT and CDR2 YYEEEE. Its CDR3 holds 15 amino acids, cysteine through phenylalanine. The kept DNA is CDR3 alone, 45 bases in frame from the first base. On this clone: Its antigen has not been determined. No base quality information exists; no much larger clone differs at one position.

The origin of this receptor is a woman between 45 and 65 years old in good health. Material for sequencing was blood. The chain joins TRBV5-6 to TRBJ2-7; tentative D gene TRBD1, with 5 bases matching. CDR3 loop: CASSHKVRVRYEQYF. The sequence in DNA is TGTGCCAGCAGCCACAAGGTCAGGGTACGGTACGAGCAGTACTTC.